The source of this T cell receptor beta chain is a study of blood T cell repertoires in COVID-19. This clone was seen only once. Repertoires were generated with immunoSEQ multiplex PCR, while TCRdb's copy carries only in-frame clones and drops some. This table has approximately 240,000 clones, roughly 80% appearing once. Sequenced material: peripheral blood. The clonotype was recovered from an elderly woman with active or convalescent COVID-19.

CDR3 residues: CASSQSRVRETQYF. CDR3 DNA sequence: TGTGCCAGCAGCCAATCCAGGGTTAGGGAGACCCAGTACTTC. The V call is TRBV3-1 (or the pseudogene TRBV3-2), the J call TRBJ2-5; TRBD1 is a possible D gene (5 bases). CDR3 length: 14 residues. Germline CDR1 reads LGHDT; CDR2 reads YNNKEL (reference sequence). Trimming left V 2 bases short and J 5 bases short, with 12 bases between.